The 5 T cell receptor beta chains presented below share a single source sample, sequenced in a study of T cell clonality in common variable immunodeficiency. Method: immunoSEQ multiplex PCR; TCRdb's copy keeps in-frame clones and lacks some. The sample is made up of about 52,000 clones, none counted only once. The material sequenced was peripheral blood mononuclear cells. These receptors came from a person aged 18-70 years in good health.

About this clone: A much larger clone lies one base from this, so it may be a read error. The CDR3 end falls 3 residues outside the read, so it is completed with the germline J gene. This rearrangement joins TRBV30 to TRBJ2-3, with TRBD1 matching 7 bases. This CDR3 comprises 15 residues. Germline loops: CDR1 GTSNPN, CDR2 SVGIG (reference sequence). The CDR3 sequence is CACNKGDSTNQPQYF. The part of the CDR3 DNA that was read is TGTGCCTGCAATAAGGGGGACAGTACGAATCAGCCG.

Regarding this clone: Sequencing ends 3 residues short of the CDR3 end; the germline J gene provides the rest. This chain connects TRBV5-1 to TRBJ2-3; TRBD1 aligns across 11 bases. Germline values: CDR1 SGHRS, CDR2 YFSETQ. The V segment lost 4 bases and the J segment 3 bases; nucleotides outside the gene matches: 7. The CDR3 is 16 residues long. The sequenced part of the CDR3 DNA is TGCGCCAGCAGCCGGACAGGGGGCCCGGGTACAGATACG. Amino acid sequence: CASSRTGGPGTDT. The complete CDR3 sequence is CASSRTGGPGTDTQYF. Together with reference TRBV5-1 and TRBJ2-3, the CDR3 gives the full variable domain: KAGVTQTPRYLIKTRGQQVTLSCSPISGHRSVSWYQQTPGQGLQFLFEYFSETQRNKGNFPGRFSGRQFSNSRSEMNVSTLELGDSALYLCASSRTGGPGTDTQYFGPGTRLTVL.

By share, this clone ranks as medium-sized. The read gets to within 3 residues of the CDR3 end, and the germline J gene fills in the rest. The chain combines TRBV6-2 or TRBV6-3 with TRBJ2-6; 10 bases are shared with TRBD2. Unmatched junction bases numbered 6, after V lost 8 bases and J lost 2 bases. Germline V CDR1 and CDR2: MNHEY, SVGEGT. The CDR3 sequence is 16 residues long. The CDR3 reads CASGTSVVPGANVLTF. The DNA read from the CDR3 is TGTGCCAGCGGGACTAGCGTAGTACCTGGGGCCAACGTC.

This clone was picked up many times. A junction end diverges from the germline sequence, so it may reflect a read error. Coverage ceases 3 residues before the CDR3 finishes, and the germline J gene fills in the end. V is TRBV4-2 and J is TRBJ2-3; 8 bases are a match to TRBD2. CDR3 size: 17 residues. The germline V gene encodes CDR1 LGHNA and CDR2 YNFKEQ. The sequenced CDR3 bases are TGCGCCAGCAGCCAAGACCTCTCCGGGAGGGGGACAGATACG. Translation: CASSQDLSGRGTDT. The full CDR3 protein is CASSQDLSGRGTDTQYF.

This clone was seen at least ten times. Relative to the germline gene, one junction end is altered; a read error may explain this. The read ends 3 residues before the CDR3 terminus; that terminus is restored from the germline J gene. The chain links TRBV4-2 to TRBJ2-7, with D uncertain. CDR1 and CDR2 from the germline V gene are LGHNA and YNFKEQ. The CDR3 has 14 residues. CDR3 bases read: TGCGCCAGCAGCCAAGGTAGTTTCAACTACGAG. Translating gives CASSQGSFNYE. The entire CDR3 protein reads CASSQGSFNYEQYF.